A selection of T cell receptor beta chains follows, all from one sample in a study of shared clonotypes between healthy human individuals. The method was immunoSEQ multiplex PCR; TCRdb's version includes in-frame clones alone and lacks a portion of them. The sample has about 2.1 million clones, around 95% seen once. The sample consisted of naive CD8+ T cells from PBMCs. The receptors were gathered from a man between 18 and 35 years old in good health. Some clones in this sample may be carry-over from other donors' samples. Each CDR3 is given with its conserved first and last residue.

TRBJ2-3	TRBV7-6	CASSLAADSTDTQYF
TRBJ2-1	TRBV19	CASSRTPYLADFWGEQFF
TRBJ1-2	TRBV29-1	CSVDLGGLDYGYTF
TRBJ1-1	TRBV29-1	CSAFTVNTEAFF
TRBJ1-1	TRBV28	CATTRNFGRTEAFF
TRBJ2-7	TRBV7-9	CASSLASRGVYEQYF
TRBJ2-7	TRBV5-4	CASSLAGFGYEQYF
TRBJ1-5	TRBV25-1	CASSGGGGYQPQHF
TRBJ1-1	TRBV7-9	CASSRKRGRNTEAFF
TRBJ1-1	TRBV10-3	CATEGGTEAFF
TRBJ2-3	TRBV10-3	CAISEPPERDSTDTQYF
TRBJ2-7	TRBV7-9	CASSRPESSYEQYF
TRBJ1-1	TRBV19	CAAVRDTEAFF
TRBJ2-3	TRBV5-1	CASSLLAGGGTDTQYF
TRBJ2-5	TRBV7-3	CASSSDRGETQYF
TRBJ2-5	TRBV9	CASSEDRRATQYF
TRBJ1-2	TRBV7-9	CASSPERDGYTF
TRBJ2-1	TRBV6-1	CASSVDRGSYNEQFF
TRBJ1-4	TRBV23-1	CASSRTKTGSDEKLFF
TRBJ1-3	TRBV5-6	CASERTGAGNTIYF
TRBJ1-2	TRBV9	CASSSRTESTTNYGYTF
TRBJ1-1	TRBV27	CASSTLGVLGENTEAFF
TRBJ2-2	TRBV12-5	CASGIRQGNTGELFF
TRBJ1-2	TRBV28	CATNRGGYTF
TRBJ2-4	TRBV28	CASTAEEGEAKNIQYF
TRBJ1-2	TRBV27	CASSFGTAHGYTF
TRBJ1-4	TRBV9	CASSGGVLSRGEKLFF
TRBJ2-7	TRBV13	CASSFKRGAPYEQYF
TRBJ1-2	TRBV7-9	CASSSALSAEGHGYTF
TRBJ1-5	TRBV9	CASSVGSNQPQHF
TRBJ2-1	TRBV27	CATAVGGRGSYNEQFF
TRBJ2-7	TRBV13	CASSPGTTNYEQYF
TRBJ2-7	TRBV9	CASSVHGTALTDEQYF
TRBJ2-7	TRBV9	CASSPPTGGSYEQYF
TRBJ1-2	TRBV29-1	CSVEGRGQMDGYTF
TRBJ1-1	TRBV27	CASSFLGAGPSDTEAFF
TRBJ2-5	TRBV14	CASSQWKVGNQYF
TRBJ2-1	TRBV27	CASSSDQLAGNEQFF
TRBJ1-6	TRBV5-1	CASSHPRDNSPLHF
TRBJ2-1	TRBV6-6	CATLISGEQFF
TRBJ2-5	TRBV28	CASSGGQGRETQYF
TRBJ1-2	TRBV9	CASSVAPQTGGYGYTF
TRBJ2-7	TRBV7-9	CASSLAGPTYEQYF
TRBJ2-7	TRBV6-5	CASGSGLNYEQYF
TRBJ2-1	TRBV13	CASSLFSGGGSYNEQFF